The next 26 T cell receptor beta chains were all read from a single sample in a study of Graves' ophthalmopathy and Graves' hyperthyroidism. The authors amplified TCR beta CDR3 regions from RNA transcripts. Amplification began with first-round RT-PCR using HTBI primers, then second-round multiplex PCR was performed. One entry per CDR3 protein, called by TCRdb with MiXCR from the multiplex PCR reads. The table lists about 220,000 distinct CDR3 sequences, roughly a fifth of them singletons. Sequencing used peripheral blood. The receptors shown here come from a woman aged 45-65 years with Graves' ophthalmopathy.

Only one count was recorded for this clonotype. This chain links TRBV15 with TRBJ1-5; no definite D call. The germline V gene encodes CDR1 LNHNV and CDR2 YYDKDF (reference sequence). The CDR3 has 13 amino acids. V was cut by 0 bases and J by 7 bases, with 7 bases left in between. In nucleotides, the CDR3 is TGTGCCACCAGCAGAGATCGCAGCCAGCCCCAGCATTTT. The encoded protein is CATSRDRSQPQHF.

This clonotype has ten or more counts. This chain joins TRBV29-1 and TRBJ2-7; TRBD2 might be the D (6 bases). With 1 base removed from V and 0 bases from J, the gap between germline ends came to 10 bases. The CDR3 contains 14 residues. The V gene's germline CDR1 is SQVTM and CDR2 ANQGSEA. The CDR3: CSVEGGENSYEQYF. Written as DNA, the CDR3 is TGCAGCGTTGAAGGCGGGGAAAACTCCTACGAGCAGTACTTC.

The table lists this clonotype with a few counts. The chain carries TRBV7-3 and TRBJ2-2; D not certain. The V gene's germline CDR1 is SGHTA and CDR2 FQGTGA. The CDR3 totals 15 residues. V was trimmed by 4 bases and J by 0 bases, leaving 9 bases between them. CDR3 sequence reads: CASSSASSNTGELFF. The CDR3 DNA reads as TGTGCCAGCAGCTCAGCAAGCTCGAACACCGGGGAGCTGTTTTTT.

This rearrangement joins TRBV20-1 to TRBJ2-7, with a weak D call TRBD2 (6 bases). The CDR3 spans 14 residues. CDR1 is DFQATT and CDR2 is SNEGSKA in the germline V gene (reference sequence). Trimming cost V 6 bases and J 5 bases, with 20 bases left between them. The CDR3 here is CSAVGGARANEQYF. Written as DNA, the CDR3 is TGCAGTGCCGTCGGGGGTGCTAGGGCTAACGAGCAGTACTTC.

V gene TRBV6-1 combines with J gene TRBJ1-3, with D perhaps matching TRBD1 (5 bases). The germline CDR1 and CDR2 sequences are MNHNS and SASEGT. The CDR3 is made up of 15 amino acids. Deletions cut 1 base from V and 2 bases from J, with 9 bases between. CDR3 DNA sequence: TGTGCCAGCAGTGAAGGAGGGGTCACTGGAAACACCATATATTTT. Its protein is CASSEGGVTGNTIYF.

The chain employs TRBV5-1 and TRBJ2-5; perhaps TRBD1 as D (6 bases). Germline-derived CDR1 and CDR2 are SGHRS and YFSETQ. The CDR3 consists of 15 residues. Trimming cost V 1 base and J 3 bases, with 13 bases left between them. The CDR3 loop reads CASSLYGRGEETQYF. Written as DNA, the CDR3 is TGCGCCAGCAGCTTGTATGGCAGGGGAGAAGAGACCCAGTACTTC.

The chain is built from TRBV6-1 and TRBJ1-1, with 12 bases that match TRBD1. The CDR3 is 19 amino acids. Germline V gene sequence: CDR1 MNHNS, CDR2 SASEGT. Trimming took 4 bases from V and 3 from J; bases not matched to a gene: 15. The CDR3 DNA sequence: TGTGCCAGCAGTGGGGACAGGGGGCGCGGAGAGGTAATCGACACTGAAGCTTTCTTT. Translation: CASSGDRGRGEVIDTEAFF.

Here the CDR3 DNA reads TGTGCCAGCAGTGAAGGGGCGACTAGCGGGAGGGAGCAGTACTTC. Amino acid sequence: CASSEGATSGREQYF. The chain combines TRBV2 with TRBJ2-7, with 13 bases identical to TRBD2. V shed 1 base, J shed 7 bases, and the junction held 4 bases outside the gene matches. There are 15 residues in the CDR3. Germline values: CDR1 SNHLY, CDR2 FYNNEI.

In its sample, this clonotype was seen many times. The chain carries TRBV30 and TRBJ2-5; D not resolved. Germline loops: CDR1 GTSNPN, CDR2 SVGIG (reference sequence). The CDR3 sequence is 12 residues long. The V gene lost 1 base and the J gene lost 3 bases, with 6 bases spanning the gap. This chain's CDR3 is CAWSEAKETQYF. CDR3 nucleotide sequence: TGTGCCTGGAGTGAGGCGAAAGAGACCCAGTACTTC.

The genes are TRBV6-5 and TRBJ1-2, with TRBD1 matching over 8 bases. CDR3 size: 14 residues. Unmatched junction bases numbered 9, after V lost 4 bases and J lost 8 bases. Germline CDR1 reads MNHEY; CDR2 reads SVGAGI. CDR3 residues: CASSSSGQVGGYTF. CDR3 nucleotide sequence: TGTGCCAGCAGTTCCTCGGGACAGGTTGGAGGCTACACCTTC.

This clonotype appeared many times. The chain employs TRBV6-1 and TRBJ2-5; D unresolved. The CDR3 has 12 amino acids. Germline V gives CDR1 MNHNS, CDR2 SASEGT. V lost 7 bases to trimming and J lost 7 bases, with 13 bases between them. In DNA form, the CDR3 reads TGTGCCAGCACTGGGGTCAAGCGGACCCAGTACTTC. Translated, it gives CASTGVKRTQYF.

The rearrangement joins TRBV7-8 to TRBJ2-3; maybe TRBD1 (5 bases). Germline V gives CDR1 SGHVS, CDR2 FQNEAQ. Trimming removed 4 bases from V and 1 base from J, with 9 bases in between. This CDR3 comprises 14 residues. CDR3 sequence: CASSYVGGTDTQYF. Here the CDR3 DNA reads TGTGCCAGCAGCTATGTAGGGGGCACAGATACGCAGTATTTT.

This clonotype was counted at least ten times. The chain has TRBV24-1 and TRBJ2-2; D unclear. The CDR3 consists of 14 residues. V dropped 4 bases and J dropped 4 bases, with 9 bases sitting between them. CDR1 and CDR2 from the germline V gene are KGHDR and SFDVKD. The CDR3 nucleotides read TGTGCCACCAGTGACCCGGGTCGCACCGGGGAGCTGTTTTTT. Translation: CATSDPGRTGELFF.

This clonotype was picked up many times. This rearrangement joins TRBV7-2 to TRBJ1-5; D possibly corresponds to TRBD1 (6 bases). Between the trimmed V and J ends, which lost 5 bases and 6 bases, there was a span of 17 bases. Germline CDR1 reads SGHTA; CDR2 reads FQGNSA. The CDR3 contains 15 residues. DNA for the CDR3: TGTGCCAGCAGCCTTTTCTCACAGGGAGGTCAGCCCCAGCATTTT. This sequence encodes CASSLFSQGGQPQHF.

This clonotype was found a few times. The chain has TRBV28 and TRBJ1-2; 7 bases map to TRBD1. The CDR3 is 14 amino acids. CDR1 and CDR2 (germline): MDHEN, SYDVKM. V lost 2 bases, J lost 0 bases, and 0 bases stayed unmatched. The CDR3 spells CASSLGTANYGYTF. CDR3 coding DNA: TGTGCCAGCAGTTTAGGGACAGCTAACTATGGCTACACCTTC.

The table lists this clonotype with many counts. CDR3 sequence reads: CSASGIQGLKETQYF. The DNA of the CDR3 is TGCAGTGCTAGCGGGATTCAGGGATTAAAAGAGACCCAGTACTTC. The rearrangement joins TRBV20-1 to TRBJ2-5; D tentatively reads TRBD1 or TRBD2 (5 bases each). V lost 3 bases and J 3 bases, leaving 17 bases between the germline ends. Germline-derived CDR1 and CDR2 are DFQATT and SNEGSKA (reference sequence). The CDR3 sequence is 15 residues long.

This clonotype showed up just a few times. The chain employs TRBV4-2 and TRBJ2-1; 7 bases fit TRBD2. J was trimmed by 9 bases and V by 0 bases; bases with no gene match: 5. The CDR3 is made up of 14 amino acids. CDR1 and CDR2 (germline): LGHNA, YNFKEQ. The CDR3 DNA follows: TGTGCCAGCAGCCAAGAATCTTGGGGGGGTGAGCAGTTCTTC. This codes for CASSQESWGGEQFF.

There are many counts of this clonotype. This chain uses TRBV28 with TRBJ2-5, with TRBD2 as a possible D gene (5 bases). With 3 bases removed from V and 0 bases from J, the gap between germline ends came to 11 bases. Germline V gene data show CDR1 as MDHEN and CDR2 as SYDVKM. The CDR3 extends over 15 amino acids. CDR3 residues: CASSFISADQETQYF. The CDR3 DNA reads as TGTGCCAGCAGTTTTATCTCAGCGGACCAAGAGACCCAGTACTTC. Full variable domain (remainder filled in from reference TRBV28 and TRBJ2-5): DVKVTQSSRYLVKRTGEKVFLECVQDMDHENMFWYRQDPGLGLRLIYFSYDVKMKEKGDIPEGYSVSREKKERFSLILESASTNQTSMYLCASSFISADQETQYFGPGTRLLVL.

Worth noting for this clonotype: This could be a read error, since a much larger clone is one nucleotide away. The chain recombines TRBV6-5 with TRBJ2-7; no definite D call. V lost 0 bases and J lost 4, with 7 bases in between. Germline lookup yields CDR1 MNHEY and CDR2 SVGAGI. The CDR3 is 13 residues long. CDR3 loop: CASSYSGWYEQYF. Written as DNA, the CDR3 is TGTGCCAGCAGTTACTCTGGGTGGTACGAGCAGTACTTC.

This clonotype was detected many times. The chain recombines TRBV6-5 with TRBJ1-6, with D possibly TRBD1 on 5 matching bases. This CDR3 is 16 amino acids long. Trimming took 4 bases from V and 7 from J, leaving 17 bases between them. Germline V lookup: CDR1 MNHEY, CDR2 SVGAGI. The CDR3 protein is CASSSAVGVWNSPLHF. CDR3 in DNA: TGTGCCAGCAGTTCCGCGGTGGGGGTATGGAATTCACCCCTCCACTTT.

This clonotype appeared a few times. The chain links TRBV12-3 or TRBV12-4 to TRBJ2-2; 12 nucleotides agree with TRBD2. V was pared by 4 bases and J by 4 bases, with 10 bases of the junction left unmatched. The CDR3 is made up of 18 amino acids. This chain's CDR3 is CASSSRASGRAGTGELFF. The CDR3 nucleotides are TGTGCCAGCAGTTCCCGGGCTAGCGGGAGGGCGGGCACCGGGGAGCTGTTTTTT.

This clonotype came up many times. For the CDR3, the DNA is TGTGCCAGCAGCTTCACAGGCTATGGCTACACCTTC. It encodes CASSFTGYGYTF. The V and J genes are TRBV7-2 and TRBJ1-2, with D maybe TRBD1 (5 bases). The germline V and J ends were trimmed by 3 bases and 4 bases, with 6 bases remaining between them. CDR3 size: 12 residues. Germline V gives CDR1 SGHTA, CDR2 FQGNSA. Full variable domain (remainder filled in from reference TRBV7-2 and TRBJ1-2): GAGVSQSPSNKVTEKGKDVELRCDPISGHTALYWYRQSLGQGLEFLIYFQGNSAPDKSGLPSDRFSAERTGGSVSTLTIQRTQQEDSAVYLCASSFTGYGYTFGSGTRLTVV.

Comment on this clonotype: A junction end diverges from the germline sequence, so it may reflect a read error. This chain uses TRBV4-1 with TRBJ2-5; D is possibly TRBD2 (7 bases). Germline V gene lookup returns CDR1 MGHRA and CDR2 YSYEKL. This CDR3 is 16 amino acids long. The CDR3 spells CASSQWFQAGQETLYF. The CDR3 nucleotides are TGCGCCAGCAGCCAATGGTTCCAAGCGGGACAAGAGACCCTGTACTTC.

The table lists this clonotype with a few counts. The chain has TRBV5-1 and TRBJ2-2; weak D call: TRBD1 (6 bases). Germline V gene data show CDR1 as SGHRS and CDR2 as YFSETQ. V gave up 4 bases and J gave up 5 bases, with 21 bases separating them. The CDR3 spans 17 residues. CDR3 protein: CASSLGLTGSMTGELFF. CDR3 bases: TGCGCCAGCAGCCTGGGTTTGACAGGTTCTATGACCGGGGAGCTGTTTTTT.

This clonotype was seen repeatedly, ten times or more. The V call is TRBV5-1, the J call TRBJ2-6, with D possibly being TRBD1 (6 bases). From germline, CDR1 is SGHRS and CDR2 YFSETQ. V lost 4 bases to trimming and J lost 0 bases, with 11 bases between them. The CDR3 spans 16 residues. The CDR3 bases are TGCGCCAGCAGCGTACAGGGTAGCTCTGGGGCCAACGTCCTGACTTTC. It codes for CASSVQGSSGANVLTF.

The rearrangement uses TRBV20-1 and TRBJ2-3, with D perhaps matching TRBD2 (7 bases). The CDR3 sequence is 18 residues long. The germline V and J ends were trimmed by 3 bases and 6 bases, with 28 bases remaining between them. Germline CDR1 is DFQATT and CDR2 is SNEGSKA (reference sequence). DNA of the CDR3: TGCAGTGCTAGGGGGGGGGATATCCGGGACATCGCCTCCGATACGCAGTATTTT. It codes for CSARGGDIRDIASDTQYF.